The 5 T cell receptor beta chains listed next were all sequenced from one sample in a study of shared clonotypes between healthy human individuals. The protocol was immunoSEQ multiplex PCR, while the TCRdb copy is restricted to in-frame clones and leaves out a portion. This sample has some 2.3 million clones; approximately 95% occur once, and the top ten carry about 0.39%. Sequenced: naive CD4+ T cells from PBMCs. Subset given: CD45RA+ positively selected. These receptors all come from a man aged 18 to 30 in good health. Some clones in this sample may be carry-over from other donors' samples.

The chain uses TRBV28 and TRBJ2-3, with a possible D match to TRBD1 (6 bases). Germline V CDR1 and CDR2: MDHEN, SYDVKM. The CDR3 is 12 amino acids. V was clipped by 6 bases and J by 10 bases, with 14 bases between them. CDR3: CASSRQGLPQYF. The CDR3 DNA is TGTGCCAGCAGCCGGCAGGGGTTGCCGCAGTATTTT.

This rearrangement joins TRBV9 to TRBJ2-5; D perhaps matches TRBD1 (6 bases). CDR1 is SGDLS, CDR2 YYNGEE, per germline. The germline V and J ends were trimmed by 4 bases and 7 bases, with 17 bases remaining between them. This CDR3 is built from 14 residues. CDR3 in DNA: TGTGCCAGCAGCAAGGACAGCTTGGTTCGGACCCAGTACTTC. Encoded protein: CASSKDSLVRTQYF.

The chain is built from TRBV28 and TRBJ2-7; no firm D call. The V end was cut by 3 bases, the J end by 3 bases, with 12 bases between. CDR1 MDHEN and CDR2 SYDVKM come from the germline V gene. The CDR3 extends over 14 amino acids. The CDR3 loop is CASSFSSDNYEQYF. In DNA, the CDR3 is TGTGCCAGCAGTTTCAGTTCGGATAACTACGAGCAGTACTTC.

With respect to this clone: Other DNA sequences in this specimen translate into the identical CDR3. This sequence joins TRBV2 and TRBJ2-6; 10 positions agree with TRBD1. CDR3 length: 17 amino acids. Germline V CDR1 and CDR2: SNHLY, FYNNEI. Germline trimming cut 5 bases from V and 1 base from J; bases unmatched to any gene: 5. This chain's CDR3 is CASSPRTGGSGANVLTF. The CDR3 DNA reads TGTGCCAGCAGTCCCCGGACAGGGGGGTCTGGGGCCAACGTCCTGACTTTC.

This chain uses TRBV18 with TRBJ2-3; 8 bases align to TRBD1. CDR3 length: 16 residues. Trimming at V came to 3 bases and at J to 2 bases, leaving 7 bases not matched to a gene. Germline V gene data show CDR1 as KGHSH and CDR2 as LQKENI. CDR3 sequence (DNA): TGTGCCAGCTCACCCATGACAGGGGCGTACACAGATACGCAGTATTTT. It translates to CASSPMTGAYTDTQYF.